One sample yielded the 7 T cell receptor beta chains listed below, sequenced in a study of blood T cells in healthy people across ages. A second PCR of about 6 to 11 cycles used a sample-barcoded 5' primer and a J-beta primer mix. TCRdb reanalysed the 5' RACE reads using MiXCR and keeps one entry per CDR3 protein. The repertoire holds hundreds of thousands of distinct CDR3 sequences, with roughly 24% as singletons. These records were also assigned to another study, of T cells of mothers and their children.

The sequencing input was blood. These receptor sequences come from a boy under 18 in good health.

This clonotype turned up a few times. The DNA of the CDR3 is TGTGCCAGCAGTGAATTATCAGGGAGAGAGGAAAAACTGTTTTTT. It encodes CASSELSGREEKLFF. V is TRBV25-1 and J is TRBJ1-4; D is possibly TRBD1 (5 bases). V was clipped by 1 base and J by 8 bases, with 14 bases between them. The CDR3 is 15 residues long. Germline CDR1 is MGHDK and CDR2 is SYGVNS.

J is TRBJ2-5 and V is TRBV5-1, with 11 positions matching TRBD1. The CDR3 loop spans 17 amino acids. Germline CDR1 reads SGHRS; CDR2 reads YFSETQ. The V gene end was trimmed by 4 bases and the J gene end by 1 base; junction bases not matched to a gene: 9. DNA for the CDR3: TGCGCCAGCAGCAAATGGACAGGGGGCGAGGTCCAAGAGACCCAGTACTTC. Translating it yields CASSKWTGGEVQETQYF.

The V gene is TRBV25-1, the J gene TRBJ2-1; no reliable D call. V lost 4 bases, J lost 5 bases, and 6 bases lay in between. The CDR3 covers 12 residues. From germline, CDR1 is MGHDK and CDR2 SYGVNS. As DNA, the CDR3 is TGTGCCAGCAGTGGTTACCACAATGAGCAGTTCTTC. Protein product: CASSGYHNEQFF.

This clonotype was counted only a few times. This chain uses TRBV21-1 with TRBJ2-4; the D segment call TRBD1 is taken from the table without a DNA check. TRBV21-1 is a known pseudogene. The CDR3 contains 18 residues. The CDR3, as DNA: TGTGCCCGTACCCATTTAAGTTTTAAGAGACAGGGAAGAAACATTCAGTACTTC. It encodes CARTHLSFKRQGRNIQYF.

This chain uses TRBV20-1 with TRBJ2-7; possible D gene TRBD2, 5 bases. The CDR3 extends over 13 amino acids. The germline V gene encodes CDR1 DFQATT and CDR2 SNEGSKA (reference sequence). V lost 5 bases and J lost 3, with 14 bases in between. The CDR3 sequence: CSAAGVEDYEQYF. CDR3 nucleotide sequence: TGCAGTGCTGCCGGGGTGGAGGACTACGAGCAGTACTTC.

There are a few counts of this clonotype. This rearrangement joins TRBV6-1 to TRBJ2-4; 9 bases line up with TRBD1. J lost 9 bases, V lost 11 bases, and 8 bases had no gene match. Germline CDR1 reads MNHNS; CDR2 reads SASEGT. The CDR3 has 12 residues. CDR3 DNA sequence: TGTGCCGCGACAGGGGGGGTTAGCATTCAGTACTTC. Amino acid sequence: CAATGGVSIQYF.

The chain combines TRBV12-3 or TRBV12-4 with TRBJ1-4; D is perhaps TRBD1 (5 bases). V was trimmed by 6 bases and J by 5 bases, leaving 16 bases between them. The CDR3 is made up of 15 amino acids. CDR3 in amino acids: CASRGTAGGNEKLFF. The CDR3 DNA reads TGTGCCAGCAGAGGGACTGCCGGGGGGAATGAAAAACTGTTTTTT.